The 20 T cell receptor beta chains presented below share a single source sample, sequenced in a study of shared clonotypes between healthy human individuals (TCRdb year 2020). For the CD8 naive samples, CD45RO-negative cells were positively selected for CCR7, yielding a CD45RA+CCR7+ population from which TemRA cells were excluded. The library was obtained by the immunoSEQ multiplex PCR assay. This is the immuneACCESS table as TCRdb keeps it, with only in-frame sequences that have V and J called. A part of the clones is gone; compared with another copy, unresolved V genes explain less than half, and the rest is unexplained. This sample is represented by over 2,000,000 clones; just under 95% of them were singletons. Around 1.7% of the sample is taken by the ten largest. The sequencing sample was made of naive CD8+ T cells from PBMCs. The meaning of the sample's cell subset or site label: CD45RA+CCR7+. These receptors were taken from a man between 18 and 29 years old in good health. Some clones in this sample may be carry-over from other donors' samples.

This sequence joins TRBV5-8 and TRBJ1-5; D gene unclear. Germline V gene lookup returns CDR1 SGHTS and CDR2 YDEGEE. There are 14 residues in the CDR3. The V end lost 1 base, the J end lost 7 bases, and 12 bases lay between the germline ends. This chain's CDR3 is CASSLRGWKQPQHF. The CDR3, as DNA: TGTGCCAGCAGCTTGCGGGGATGGAAGCAGCCCCAGCATTTT.

The chain is built from TRBV5-1 and TRBJ1-1; tentatively, D is TRBD1 (5 bases). V was shortened by 1 base and J by 2 bases, with 15 bases between the two germline ends. The germline V gene has CDR1 SGHRS and CDR2 YFSETQ. There are 16 residues in the CDR3. In DNA, the CDR3 is TGCGCCAGCAGCTTGTGGGATGGAGGGGCAAACACTGAAGCTTTCTTT. Translation: CASSLWDGGANTEAFF.

This chain links TRBV9 with TRBJ2-3; D is uncertain. This CDR3 spans 15 amino acids. The germline CDR1 and CDR2 sequences are SGDLS and YYNGEE. Deletions cut 4 bases from V and 3 bases from J, with 15 bases between. The CDR3 sequence: CASSPQYLATDTQYF. CDR3 DNA: TGTGCCAGCAGCCCCCAGTACCTCGCGACAGATACGCAGTATTTT.

The sample holds one count of this clone. The chain employs TRBV5-6 and TRBJ2-1; the match to TRBD1 covers 8 bases. Germline values: CDR1 SGHDT, CDR2 YYEEEE. V gave up 3 bases and J gave up 7 bases; unmatched junction bases: 3. The CDR3 covers 13 residues. This CDR3 is CASSSDRVNEQFF. The CDR3, as DNA: TGTGCCAGCAGCTCGGACAGGGTTAATGAGCAGTTCTTC.

This chain uses TRBV25-1 with TRBJ2-5; unclear D gene. The CDR3 covers 12 residues. V gave up 4 bases and J gave up 7 bases, with 10 bases separating them. Germline loops: CDR1 MGHDK, CDR2 SYGVNS. The CDR3 here is CASSAYTGTQYF. The CDR3 DNA follows: TGTGCCAGCAGTGCCTATACGGGGACCCAGTACTTC.

The V gene is TRBV5-1, the J gene TRBJ2-2; 9 bases are a match to TRBD1. With V trimmed by 3 bases and J by 5 bases, 5 bases remained unmatched. The CDR3 extends over 15 amino acids. Germline V CDR1 and CDR2: SGHRS, YFSETQ. The chain's CDR3 is CASSWPGTGTGELFF. CDR3 nucleotide sequence: TGCGCCAGCAGCTGGCCCGGGACAGGGACCGGGGAGCTGTTTTTT.

The genes are TRBV9 and TRBJ2-4; 10 nucleotides match TRBD1. The CDR3 has 16 residues. Looked up from germline, CDR1 is SGDLS and CDR2 is YYNGEE. V was clipped by 4 bases and J by 3 bases; unmatched bases: 7. The CDR3 nucleotides are TGTGCCAGCAGCCCCCGACAGGGGGCCGACAAAAACATTCAGTACTTC. This encodes CASSPRQGADKNIQYF.

The chain joins TRBV2 to TRBJ1-1; D is undetermined. V lost 2 bases and J 8 bases, leaving 12 bases between the germline ends. This CDR3 region has 13 residues. The V gene's germline CDR1 is SNHLY and CDR2 FYNNEI. The CDR3 DNA is TGTGCCAGCAGTGAATTATTTAGGAGGGAAGCTTTCTTT. Protein product: CASSELFRREAFF.

The rearrangement uses TRBV15 and TRBJ2-1; 7 bases map to TRBD1. The J segment lost 2 bases and the V segment lost 1 base, leaving 5 bases of the junction unmatched. The CDR3 contains 16 residues. Per germline, CDR1 LNHNV and CDR2 YYDKDF (reference sequence). The CDR3 spells CATSRGQGAAYNEQFF. The CDR3 nucleotides are TGTGCCACCAGCAGAGGACAGGGAGCGGCCTACAATGAGCAGTTCTTC.

The gene calls are TRBV27 and TRBJ2-6; 7 positions agree with TRBD1. Germline trimming cut 4 bases from V and 0 bases from J; bases unmatched to any gene: 18. Germline CDR1 and CDR2: MNHEY and SMNVEV (reference sequence). The CDR3 sequence is 21 residues long. The CDR3 reads CASSSKVLTGRKSSGANVLTF. CDR3 nucleotide sequence: TGTGCCAGCAGTTCCAAGGTCCTGACAGGGCGAAAGAGCTCTGGGGCCAACGTCCTGACTTTC. The full variable domain, in which reference TRBV27 and TRBJ2-6 provide the parts outside the CDR3, is EAQVTQNPRYLITVTGKKLTVTCSQNMNHEYMSWYRQDPGLGLRQIYYSMNVEVTDKGDVPEGYKVSRKEKRNFPLILESPSPNQTSLYFCASSSKVLTGRKSSGANVLTFGAGSRLTVL.

V is TRBV7-2 and J is TRBJ2-1; 7 bases map to TRBD1. The V gene's germline CDR1 is SGHTA and CDR2 FQGNSA. Trimming removed 5 bases from V and 6 bases from J; junction bases left unmatched: 7. The CDR3 is 14 amino acids. CDR3 coding DNA: TGTGCCAGCAGCCCGAGGGGGCTAGGCAATGAGCAGTTCTTC. This codes for CASSPRGLGNEQFF.

J is TRBJ2-3 and V is TRBV7-9; TRBD2 is a possible D gene (5 bases). V dropped 1 base and J dropped 6 bases, with 8 bases sitting between them. This CDR3 contains 13 residues. In germline, CDR1 is SEHNR, CDR2 FQNEAQ (reference sequence). The CDR3 protein is CASSLVGEDTQYF. DNA for the CDR3: TGTGCCAGCAGCTTAGTCGGGGAGGATACGCAGTATTTT.

The chain recombines TRBV13 with TRBJ2-5, with TRBD2 identical over 10 bases. Trimming at V came to 0 bases and at J to 7 bases, leaving 2 bases not matched to a gene. This CDR3 is 14 amino acids long. Germline assignment: CDR1 PRHDT and CDR2 FYEKMQ (reference sequence). The CDR3 sequence: CASSLGSSGGTQYF. The CDR3 DNA follows: TGTGCCAGCAGCTTAGGGTCTAGCGGGGGGACCCAGTACTTC.

The V and J genes are TRBV5-1 and TRBJ2-5, with D tentatively TRBD2 (6 bases). CDR3 length: 14 amino acids. Trimming pared 3 bases from V and 5 bases from J, leaving 14 bases between. The germline CDR1 and CDR2 sequences are SGHRS and YFSETQ. The DNA for the CDR3 is TGCGCCAGCAGCTCCGTGGGCGGGAAGGAGACCCAGTACTTC. It encodes CASSSVGGKETQYF.

V and J are TRBV30 and TRBJ1-1; D is unresolved. V gave up 8 bases and J gave up 0 bases, with 10 bases separating them. The CDR3 covers 12 residues. Germline V gene sequence: CDR1 GTSNPN, CDR2 SVGIG (reference sequence). The CDR3 nucleotides are TGTGCCCATTACCCGCTGAACACTGAAGCTTTCTTT. Its protein is CAHYPLNTEAFF.

V usage is TRBV5-6 and J usage is TRBJ2-7; no clear D gene. Germline V CDR1 and CDR2: SGHDT, YYEEEE. Trimming left V 4 bases short and J 6 bases short, with 17 bases between. This CDR3 is built from 14 residues. The CDR3: CASSPISSYTEQYF. The CDR3 DNA sequence: TGTGCCAGCAGCCCGATCTCCTCGTACACCGAGCAGTACTTC.

The chain combines TRBV9 with TRBJ1-1; 10 bases agree with TRBD1. J lost 3 bases, V lost 3 bases, and 5 bases had no gene match. The CDR3 covers 15 residues. CDR1 and CDR2 (germline): SGDLS, YYNGEE. In DNA form, the CDR3 reads TGTGCCAGCAGCGGGGACAGGGGTCGTGACACTGAAGCTTTCTTT. Translating it yields CASSGDRGRDTEAFF.

This sequence joins TRBV11-2 and TRBJ2-3; D is unclear. Germline V gene lookup returns CDR1 SGHAT and CDR2 FQNNGV. CDR3 length: 12 residues. With 4 bases removed from V and 4 bases from J, the gap between germline ends came to 6 bases. CDR3 DNA sequence: TGTGCCAGCAGCTCCCCCCCAGATACGCAGTATTTT. Translated, it gives CASSSPPDTQYF.

The chain carries TRBV9 and TRBJ2-7, with TRBD2 as a possible D gene (5 bases). The CDR3 runs 11 residues. Germline V CDR1 and CDR2: SGDLS, YYNGEE. The germline V and J ends were trimmed by 4 bases and 6 bases, with 8 bases remaining between them. This CDR3 is CASSQEGEQYF. The DNA for the CDR3 is TGTGCCAGCAGCCAAGAGGGCGAGCAGTACTTC.

The chain carries TRBV5-6 and TRBJ1-1; 7 bases match TRBD1. Per the germline V gene, CDR1 is SGHDT and CDR2 is YYEEEE. The ends lost 2 bases at V and 5 bases at J; junction bases unmatched: 6. This CDR3 spans 14 amino acids. CDR3 loop: CASSFPTGRTEAFF. In nucleotides, the CDR3 is TGTGCCAGCAGCTTCCCGACAGGGCGGACTGAAGCTTTCTTT.